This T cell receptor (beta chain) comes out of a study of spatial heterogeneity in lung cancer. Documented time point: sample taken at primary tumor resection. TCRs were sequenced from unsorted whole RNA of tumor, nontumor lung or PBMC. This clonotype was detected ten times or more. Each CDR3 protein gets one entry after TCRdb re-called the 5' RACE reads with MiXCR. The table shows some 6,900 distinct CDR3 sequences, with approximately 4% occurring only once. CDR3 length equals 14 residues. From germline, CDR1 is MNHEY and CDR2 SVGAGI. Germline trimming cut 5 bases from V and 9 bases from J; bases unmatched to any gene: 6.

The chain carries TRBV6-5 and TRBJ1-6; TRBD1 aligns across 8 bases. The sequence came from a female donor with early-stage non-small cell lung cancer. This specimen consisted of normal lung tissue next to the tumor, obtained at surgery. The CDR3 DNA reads TGTGCCAGCAGTGGCAGACAGGGGTCTTCACCCCTCCACTTT. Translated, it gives CASSGRQGSSPLHF.